These 30 T cell receptor beta chains were all obtained from the same sample, sequenced in a study of tumor and adjacent non-tumor tissue in lung cancer. TCRbeta libraries were built with three rounds of nested PCR, modified from ARM-PCR. In TCRdb, the multiplex PCR reads were re-called with MiXCR into one record per CDR3 protein. The repertoire holds over 100,000 distinct CDR3 sequences, with roughly two thirds as singletons. The template was RNA from unsorted bulk tissue. Distant lung tissue was collected more than 3 cm away from the tumor edge. Sequencing was carried out using distant non-tumor lung tissue. The receptors stem from a man aged 55 to 69 with non-small cell lung cancer.

V is TRBV6-5 and J is TRBJ2-2; D gene unclear. Germline V CDR1 and CDR2: MNHEY, SVGAGI. Trimming left V 7 bases short and J 8 bases short, with 20 bases between. The CDR3 covers 15 residues. CDR3 loop: CASKEGVVPKGELFF. CDR3 nucleotide sequence: TGTGCCAGCAAAGAAGGCGTGGTCCCTAAGGGGGAGCTGTTTTTT.

This clonotype was picked up many times. This chain links TRBV12-3 or TRBV12-4 with TRBJ2-5; no reliable D call. This CDR3 has 15 amino acids. V was shortened by 4 bases and J by 5 bases, with 17 bases between the two germline ends. The CDR3 loop is CASSSIDGTPETQYF. CDR3 DNA: TGTGCCAGCAGTTCCATCGACGGAACCCCCGAGACCCAGTACTTC.

The chain carries TRBV28 and TRBJ1-5; 9 bases are a match to TRBD1. The germline CDR1 and CDR2 sequences are MDHEN and SYDVKM. This CDR3 comprises 16 residues. CDR3 residues: CGIRGSGTGNNQPQHF. In DNA, the CDR3 is TGTGGCATCAGGGGGAGCGGGACAGGGAACAATCAGCCCCAGCATTTT.

Details on this clonotype: An end of the junction does not agree with germline; a read error may underlie this. This chain joins TRBV6-5 and TRBJ2-3, with 7 bases aligning to TRBD2. Looked up from germline, CDR1 is MNHEY and CDR2 is SVGAGI. There are 14 residues in the CDR3. CDR3 protein: CAGSSHGGTDTQYF. The DNA for the CDR3 is TGTGCCGGCAGTTCGCACGGGGGGACAGATACGCAGTATTTT.

Comment on this clonotype: Just one base apart from a much larger clone, this may be a read error. The gene calls are TRBV28 and TRBJ2-7; no firm D call. Per germline, CDR1 MDHEN and CDR2 SYDVKM. This CDR3 region has 14 residues. The V end was cut by 10 bases, the J end by 2 bases, with 18 bases between. The CDR3 region has the DNA TGTGCCATCCGTCCTCCCAGTACCGCCTACGAGCAGTACTTC. Amino acids: CAIRPPSTAYEQYF.

Ten or more counts support this clonotype. The chain combines TRBV14 with TRBJ2-5; possibly TRBD1 for D (6 bases). Trimming shortened V by 3 bases and J by 2 bases, and 13 bases separated the two germline ends. The CDR3 runs to 15 residues. Germline lookup yields CDR1 SGHDN and CDR2 FVKESK. CDR3 sequence reads: CASSQRRGLQETQYF. For the CDR3, the DNA is TGTGCCAGCAGCCAGCGCAGGGGCTTGCAAGAGACCCAGTACTTC. Full variable domain (rest looked up from reference TRBV14 and TRBJ2-5): EAGVTQFPSHSVIEKGQTVTLRCDPISGHDNLYWYRRVMGKEIKFLLHFVKESKQDESGMPNNRFLAERTGGTYSTLKVQPAELEDSGVYFCASSQRRGLQETQYFGPGTRLLVL.

Comments on this clonotype: The CDR3 does not close with the conserved phenylalanine or tryptophan, likely indicating a read error. CDR3 residues: CSVDVTFLSYNEQFI. The CDR3 bases are TGCAGCGTTGATGTGACTTTCCTCTCCTACAATGAGCAGTTCATC. J is TRBJ2-1 and V is TRBV29-1; D remains ambiguous. This CDR3 has 15 amino acids. Germline CDR1 is SQVTM and CDR2 is ANQGSEA. Trimming cost V 3 bases and J 0 bases, with 12 bases left between them.

This clonotype was found a few times. This clone may be a read error of a much larger clone one base away. In nucleotides, the CDR3 is TGTGCCAGCGGCCAGGGGGAGACCCAGTACTTC. Amino acids: CASGQGETQYF. The V and J genes are TRBV14 and TRBJ2-5, with D possibly TRBD1 on 6 matching bases. Germline V gene sequence: CDR1 SGHDN, CDR2 FVKESK. This CDR3 has 11 residues.

This clonotype has a count of ten or more. The V call is TRBV4-2, the J call TRBJ1-2; weak D call: TRBD1 (6 bases). The germline V gene has CDR1 LGHNA and CDR2 YNFKEQ. This CDR3 has 17 residues. V was trimmed by 3 bases and J by 0 bases, leaving 17 bases between them. For the CDR3, the DNA is TGTGCCAGCAGCCACGTGACAGGATCCTCCGCTAACTATGGCTACACCTTC. Translation: CASSHVTGSSANYGYTF.

A word on this clonotype: A read error may explain this, as a much larger clone is one base away. This sequence joins TRBV30 and TRBJ2-6; D gene unclear. Germline loops: CDR1 GTSNPN, CDR2 SVGIG (reference sequence). The CDR3 totals 15 residues. CDR3 in amino acids: CAWSVIGSGSNVLTF. CDR3 in DNA: TGTGCCTGGAGTGTAATCGGGTCTGGGTCCAACGTCCTGACTTTC.

In its sample, this clonotype was seen many times. The V call is TRBV7-9, the J call TRBJ2-5; TRBD2 matches 7 bases. This CDR3 region has 14 residues. V dropped 0 bases and J dropped 9; count of bases not matched to a gene: 7. Germline V gene sequence: CDR1 SEHNR, CDR2 FQNEAQ (reference sequence). CDR3 residues: CASSLAAGRGAQYF. The CDR3 nucleotides are TGTGCCAGCAGCTTAGCGGCTGGCCGGGGGGCCCAGTACTTC.

There are many counts of this clonotype. The chain links TRBV6-1 to TRBJ2-3; D not resolved. Germline V gene sequence: CDR1 MNHNS, CDR2 SASEGT. This CDR3 spans 14 amino acids. Trimming removed 3 bases at V and 0 bases at J, with 7 bases between. Here the CDR3 DNA reads TGTGCCAGCAGTGATCTGGGTAGCACAGATACGCAGTATTTT. Its translation: CASSDLGSTDTQYF.

Only one count was recorded for this clonotype. A much larger clone lies a single base off, so this may be a read error. V gene TRBV12-3 or TRBV12-4 combines with J gene TRBJ1-1; the match to TRBD1 covers 8 bases. There are 15 residues in the CDR3. CDR3 amino acids: CASRADREVNTQAFF. The CDR3 region has the DNA TGTGCCAGCAGAGCGGACAGGGAAGTGAACACTCAAGCTTTCTTT.

Worth noting for this clonotype: One base away lies a much larger clone, so this may be a sequencing read error. The chain is built from TRBV20-1 and TRBJ2-6; D uncertain. The V gene lost 0 bases and the J gene lost 0 bases, with 3 bases spanning the gap. CDR1 is DFQATT and CDR2 is SNEGSKA in the germline V gene (reference sequence). The CDR3 spans 14 residues. The CDR3 loop reads CSARDSSGANVLTF. The CDR3 DNA sequence: TGCAGTGCTAGAGACAGCTCTGGGGCCAACGTCCTGACTTTC.

This clonotype showed up just a few times. Since a much larger clone is just one base distant, this may be a read error. The rearrangement joins TRBV6-5 to TRBJ2-1; D is uncertain. Germline loops: CDR1 MNHEY, CDR2 SVGAGI. The CDR3 covers 16 residues. CDR3 sequence: CASSYGPSSSYKEQFF. CDR3 coding DNA: TGTGCCAGCAGTTACGGGCCTTCCAGCTCCTACAAGGAGCAGTTCTTC.

The gene calls are TRBV6-2 or TRBV6-3 and TRBJ1-5; D gene ambiguous. V was cut by 0 bases and J by 0 bases, with 9 bases left in between. CDR1 and CDR2 from the germline V gene are MNHEY and SVGEGT. CDR3 size: 16 residues. In DNA form, the CDR3 reads TGTGCCAGCAGTTACTCGGCAGGCTATAGCAATCAGCCCCAGCATTTT. Translated, it gives CASSYSAGYSNQPQHF.

The CDR3 loop is CASGGDTGFTGELFF. The DNA for the CDR3 is TGTGCCAGCGGTGGGGACACGGGGTTCACCGGGGAGCTGTTTTTT. This rearrangement joins TRBV12-3 or TRBV12-4 to TRBJ2-2; possibly TRBD1 for D (6 bases). Trimming left V 8 bases short and J 4 bases short, with 17 bases between. This CDR3 contains 15 residues.

Of note for this clonotype: Since a much larger clone is just one base distant, this may be a read error. The missing conserved phenylalanine or tryptophan at the end of this CDR3 makes a read error likely. This chain joins TRBV5-1 and TRBJ2-7, with 10 bases lining up with TRBD1. Germline V CDR1 and CDR2: SGHRS, YFSETQ. This CDR3 is 16 amino acids long. Trimming took 0 bases from V and 5 from J; bases not matched to a gene: 8. The CDR3 DNA sequence: TGCGCCAGCAGCTTGGGACCCGGGACAGGGGATAACGAGCAGTACTTA. Translated, it gives CASSLGPGTGDNEQYL.

This clonotype was picked up a small number of times. A much larger clone is a single base away; this may be a read error. V usage is TRBV13 and J usage is TRBJ2-2; 8 bases align to TRBD1. The CDR3 runs 17 residues. Unmatched junction bases numbered 11, after V lost 5 bases and J lost 3 bases. Germline-derived CDR1 and CDR2 are PRHDT and FYEKMQ (reference sequence). The CDR3 nucleotides read TGTGCCAGCAGCCGACGGACAGGGACCGGAGACACCGGGGAGCTGTTTTTT. Translating gives CASSRRTGTGDTGELFF.

This clonotype was recorded at least ten times. The chain employs TRBV6-6 and TRBJ1-5; 7 bases agree with TRBD1. With 5 bases clipped from V and 7 bases from J, the junction kept 5 bases outside the gene matches. The CDR3 has 13 amino acids. CDR1 is MNHNY, CDR2 SVGAGI, per germline (reference sequence). CDR3 sequence: CASSRDSQQPQHF. The CDR3 bases are TGTGCCAGCAGTAGGGACAGTCAGCAGCCCCAGCATTTT.

The table lists this clonotype with a few counts. At one end the junction does not follow the germline gene, possibly because of a read error. This chain joins TRBV6-6 and TRBJ2-7, with D tentatively TRBD1 (6 bases). This CDR3 is built from 13 residues. Per germline, CDR1 MNHNY and CDR2 SVGAGI (reference sequence). CDR3 in amino acids: CATDPRQAYEQYF. CDR3 bases: TGTGCCACCGATCCTAGACAGGCGTACGAGCAATACTTC.

The V and J genes are TRBV10-3 and TRBJ2-1; tentatively, D is TRBD1 or TRBD2 (6 bases each). Germline CDR1 reads ENHRY; CDR2 reads SYGVKD. This CDR3 comprises 17 residues. CDR3 DNA: TGTACCACGACCCTACTGGCTTTAGGTAGGGGGGTCAATGAGCAGTTCTTC. Translated, it gives CTTTLLALGRGVNEQFF.

This clonotype was seen a few times. The gene calls are TRBV5-1 and TRBJ1-6, with D perhaps matching TRBD1 (6 bases). The CDR3 sequence is 15 residues long. CDR1 is SGHRS and CDR2 is YFSETQ in the germline V gene. Trimming pared 0 bases from V and 10 bases from J, leaving 14 bases between. The DNA for the CDR3 is TGCGCCAGCAGCTTGGATGGGACACCTAAGTCACCCCTCCACTTT. It translates to CASSLDGTPKSPLHF.

This clonotype showed up just a few times. The germline gene is not matched at one end of the junction; a read error may be the cause. V gene TRBV11-3 combines with J gene TRBJ1-1, with D uncertain. Germline CDR1 SGHNT, CDR2 YENEEA. CDR3 length: 14 residues. CDR3 sequence: CASSSGSGGTEALF. CDR3 nucleotides: TGTGCCAGCAGCTCTGGCAGCGGTGGCACTGAAGCTCTCTTT.

This clonotype has only a few counts. The chain uses TRBV5-1 and TRBJ2-1; 9 bases align to TRBD2. The CDR3 length is 16 residues. Germline lookup yields CDR1 SGHRS and CDR2 YFSETQ. J lost 5 bases, V lost 1 base, and 7 bases had no gene match. The CDR3 DNA reads as TGCGCCAGCAGCTTGAGCGGCGCGGGGGGGGACAATGAGCAGTTCTTC. Protein product: CASSLSGAGGDNEQFF.

With respect to this clonotype: A much larger clone sits a single nucleotide away, making a read error possible. The rearrangement uses TRBV12-3 or TRBV12-4 and TRBJ2-1; 7 bases map to TRBD2. The trim removed 3 bases at V and 6 bases at J, leaving 5 bases unmatched. The length of the CDR3 is 14 residues. For the CDR3, the DNA is TGTGCCAGCAGTTTTGGGTCTAGCGGCAATGAGCAGTTCTTC. The encoded protein is CASSFGSSGNEQFF.

Comment on this clonotype: Germline and junction disagree at one end, which may indicate a read error. This chain links TRBV6-5 with TRBJ1-6, with 9 nucleotides matching TRBD1. This CDR3 has 14 residues. Germline values: CDR1 MNHEY, CDR2 SVGAGI. The CDR3 sequence is CASSLDRGGSPLHF. The CDR3 nucleotides read TGTGCCAGCAGTTTGGACAGGGGAGGCTCACCCCTCCATTTT.

Concerning this clonotype: This may be a read error: a much more frequent sequence differs by one nucleotide. The chain recombines TRBV12-3 or TRBV12-4 with TRBJ2-3, with D tentatively TRBD2 (5 bases). V was pared by 3 bases and J by 5 bases, with 15 bases between. The CDR3 length is 15 residues. The CDR3 reads CASSFSSPTIDTQYF. In DNA, the CDR3 is TGTGCCAGCAGTTTTTCTAGCCCGACCATAGATACGCAGTATTTT.

Concerning this clonotype itself: Relative to the germline gene, one junction end is altered; a read error may explain this. The rearrangement uses TRBV6-1 and TRBJ2-3, with 9 positions matching TRBD1. This CDR3 contains 15 residues. The germline V gene encodes CDR1 MNHNS and CDR2 SASEGT. CDR3 coding DNA: TGTGCCAGCAGTGGCCGGGACAGGGTGCAAGATACGCGGTATTTT. It is translated as CASSGRDRVQDTRYF.

Only a few counts were recorded for this clonotype. Possible read error: a much larger clone is one base away. The rearrangement uses TRBV4-2 and TRBJ2-1; D is perhaps TRBD1 or TRBD2 (5 bases each). V lost 3 bases, J lost 7 bases, and 22 bases lay in between. The CDR3 is 17 amino acids. From germline, CDR1 is LGHNA and CDR2 YNFKEQ. The CDR3 nucleotides read TGTGCCAGCAGCCACGACCCCGCCGGGGCTAGTGTAAATGAGCAGTTCTTC. This codes for CASSHDPAGASVNEQFF.